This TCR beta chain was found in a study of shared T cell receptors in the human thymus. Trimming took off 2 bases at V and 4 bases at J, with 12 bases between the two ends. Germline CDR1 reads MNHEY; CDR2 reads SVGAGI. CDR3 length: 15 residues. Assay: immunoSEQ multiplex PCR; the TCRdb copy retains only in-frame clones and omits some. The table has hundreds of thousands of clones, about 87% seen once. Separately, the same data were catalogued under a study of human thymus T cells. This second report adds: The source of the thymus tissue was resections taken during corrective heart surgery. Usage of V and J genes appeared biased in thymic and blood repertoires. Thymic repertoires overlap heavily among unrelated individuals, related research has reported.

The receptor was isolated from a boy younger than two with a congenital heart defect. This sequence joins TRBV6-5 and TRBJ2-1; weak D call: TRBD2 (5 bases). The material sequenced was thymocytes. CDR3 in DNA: TGTGCCAGCAGTTACACCACGGACTTTTACAATGAGCAGTTCTTC. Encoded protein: CASSYTTDFYNEQFF.